This TCR beta chain was identified during a study of T cell repertoires in ileal Crohn's disease. The study, taken as a whole, reports: High-frequency clones were more common in sorted CD8 than CD4 cells.

Time point: neoterminal ileum biopsy at postoperative endoscopy, about 6 months after surgery. Comment on this clone: Its antigen is not identified.

Method: immunoSEQ multiplex PCR; TCRdb's copy keeps in-frame clones and lacks some. The sample shows 10,000 to 15,000 clones, 65% to 85% of them seen only once. The sequenced sample was ileal tissue. The sequence was collected from an adult with Crohn's disease.

For the CDR3, the DNA is TGTGCCAGCAGCCTCGGGGGTGGAACTAATGAAAAACTGTTTTTT. Protein: CASSLGGGTNEKLFF. This sequence joins TRBV7-2 and TRBJ1-4, with D possibly matching TRBD1 (5 bases). In germline, CDR1 is SGHTA, CDR2 FQGNSA. V lost 5 bases, J lost 1 base, and 11 bases lay in between. CDR3 length: 15 residues. The whole variable domain, remainder taken from reference TRBV7-2 and TRBJ1-4, is GAGVSQSPSNKVTEKGKDVELRCDPISGHTALYWYRQSLGQGLEFLIYFQGNSAPDKSGLPSDRFSAERTGGSVSTLTIQRTQQEDSAVYLCASSLGGGTNEKLFFGSGTQLSVL.